One T cell receptor (beta chain) is described in this entry. Its antigen is currently not known. Base qualities are missing; no much larger clone stands one base away. The meaning of the sample's time point label: patch test 1, 2 weeks after DPC sensitization. The treatment or condition label, as the study defines it: therapeutic diphenylcyclopropenone sensitization with weekly scalp DPC. Blood at each patch-test visit was drawn before the patch test was applied. Patients were eligible if aged 18 to 70, diagnosed with alopecia and judged suitable for DPC therapy, and pregnant patients were excluded. Total RNA was extracted from unfractionated whole blood that had been collected in Tempus Blood RNA tubes. This record comes from a study of human T cells and chemical hapten exposure (dated by TCRdb to 2020 to 2023). In the study overall: For sensitization, 2% DPC in acetone was applied to a roughly 2 cm by roughly 2 cm area of upper inner arm skin. Patients additionally received weekly therapeutic DPC doses to the scalp throughout the approximately 25-week study period. Patch testing on the upper back used Finn chambers containing 0.01% DPC, with scoring done after 6 days according to International Contact Dermatitis Research Group standards. Alopecia areata with under or over 50% scalp involvement, alopecia totalis and alopecia universalis were represented in the patient cohort, which was mostly female. The libraries were sequenced as a pool, and the TCR yield per sample differed mostly because of small variations in library volumes within the pool. In alopecia patients, the study followed how the peripheral blood TCR repertoire changed in vivo over primary and secondary sensitization to diphenylcyclopropenone (DPC), a hapten. Blood samples were taken from patients before sensitization (week 0) and then at 2, 6 and about 24 weeks after DPC sensitization. For TCR sequencing, blood came from over 25 alopecia patients at anywhere from one to four time points (pre-sensitization, 2, 6 and 24 weeks).

As encoded in the germline V gene, CDR1 is SNHLY while CDR2 is FYNNEI. The CDR3 numbers 13 residues from cysteine through valine. The kept DNA is CDR3 alone, 39 bases in frame from the first base. At the junction V is shortened by 10 bases and J by 2 bases, with 15 bases in between. Overall results and qualifications from the work: DPC sensitization did not change the number of TCRs with a frequency above 1 in 1000, and there was no evidence of changes in global repertoire structure. After repeated subsampling, the strength of the expansion versus patch-test correlation and the threshold at which it became significant changed. Alopecia, a presumed autoimmune disease, was present in all patients, so the immune response of the patients might differ from that of healthy individuals. Expanded TCRs formed significantly more large CDR3 similarity clusters than pre-sensitization or healthy control sets, consistent with antigen-driven responses. The number of PT1 expanded TCRs positively correlated with patch test score, significant at thresholds 8, 16 and 32 but not 4.

The library was made by RACE. TCRdb names NextSeq 500 as the instrument used. Library preparation attached unique molecular identifiers to individual cDNA molecules for quantitative, reproducible TCR counting. Each blood RNA sample was used to sequence both TCR alpha and TCR beta chains. On the study's bioinformatics: The median number of TCRs per sample was some 100,000, ranging from roughly 20,000 to 700,000. The Decombinator software suite was used to annotate the V, J and CDR3 of the TCR reads. Every sample was subsampled to the same number of TCRs (28,000) for the PS versus PT1 abundance plots. TCRs were defined as expanded if absent before sensitization and observed at least eight times at the 2-week time point. Clones were called with MiXCR by TCRdb after fastp trimmed the public reads at Q25, and only in-frame beta chains were retained. For every CDR3 protein sequence, its rows merge into one entry that carries the most common genes and DNA. These V and J calls originate from TCRdb's pipeline instead of the authors' own analysis. For this sample the table gives 120,000 or so distinct CDR3 sequences, of which roughly 13% were detected only once. Clones ranked in the top ten supply around 0.84% of the sample.

Specimen: whole blood, collected in connection with sensitization to the hapten diphenylcyclopropenone (DPC). The sequence is built from TRBV2 and TRBJ2-7; the D gene cannot be resolved beyond TRBD1 or TRBD2, each matching 5 bases. The receptor's source is a man aged 18-30 years with alopecia areata. Some clones in this sample may be carry-over from other donors' samples. Read as DNA, the sequence is TGTGCCACCTCGGGGACGGCCACCTACGAGCAGTACGTC. It codes for CATSGTATYEQYV.